Below are 28 T cell receptor beta chains sequenced from a single sample in a study of blood T cell repertoires in COVID-19. The protocol was immunoSEQ multiplex PCR, while the TCRdb copy is restricted to in-frame clones and leaves out a portion. The repertoire holds a few hundred thousand clones, with more than 70% as singletons. The source material was peripheral blood. The receptors stem from a woman in her twenties or thirties with COVID-19, enrolled during active disease.

The V and J genes are TRBV9 and TRBJ2-5, with D perhaps matching TRBD1 (6 bases). CDR3 length: 15 residues. V dropped 0 bases and J dropped 2 bases, with 11 bases sitting between them. Germline V gives CDR1 SGDLS, CDR2 YYNGEE. CDR3 sequence: CASSVAGDRQETQYF. CDR3 coding DNA: TGTGCCAGCAGCGTAGCAGGGGACCGTCAAGAGACCCAGTACTTC. The full variable domain, rest sourced from reference TRBV9 and TRBJ2-5, is DSGVTQTPKHLITATGQRVTLRCSPRSGDLSVYWYQQSLDQGLQFLIQYYNGEERAKGNILERFSAQQFPDLHSELNLSSLELGDSALYFCASSVAGDRQETQYFGPGTRLLVL.

In its sample, this clone was seen once. This chain connects TRBV24-1 to TRBJ2-1; the match to TRBD2 covers 13 bases. The germline gives CDR1 KGHDR, CDR2 SFDVKD. J was trimmed by 10 bases and V by 0 bases; bases with no gene match: 8. The CDR3 loop spans 17 amino acids. The CDR3 here is CATSDLRTSGSRDEQFF. CDR3 sequence (DNA): TGTGCCACCAGTGATTTGCGGACTAGCGGGAGTCGGGACGAGCAGTTCTTC.

V is TRBV29-1 and J is TRBJ1-2; 7 bases line up with TRBD1. The CDR3 is 14 residues long. Germline loops: CDR1 SQVTM, CDR2 ANQGSEA. After removal of 7 bases from V and 4 bases from J, the junction contained 12 bases not matched to a gene. The CDR3 protein is CSGVDRDGSYGYTF. The DNA for the CDR3 is TGCAGCGGCGTAGACAGGGACGGTTCCTATGGCTACACCTTC.

The chain recombines TRBV9 with TRBJ1-6; D is unresolved. Germline CDR1 SGDLS, CDR2 YYNGEE. V dropped 6 bases and J dropped 13 bases, with 20 bases sitting between them. CDR3 length: 14 amino acids. As DNA, the CDR3 is TGTGCCAGCACCTCCTTGAGGGTGGGAGGGCCCCTCCACTTT. Encoded protein: CASTSLRVGGPLHF.

The genes are TRBV24-1 and TRBJ1-1; D ambiguous. With 5 bases removed from V and 1 base from J, the gap between germline ends came to 7 bases. Germline values: CDR1 KGHDR, CDR2 SFDVKD. CDR3 length: 13 residues. The CDR3 loop reads CATSVAGNTEAFF. The DNA of the CDR3 is TGTGCCACCAGTGTTGCAGGGAACACTGAAGCTTTCTTT.

This rearrangement joins TRBV7-9 to TRBJ1-2; maybe TRBD1 (5 bases). The CDR3 is 14 amino acids. V lost 4 bases and J lost 2, with 11 bases in between. From germline, CDR1 is SEHNR and CDR2 FQNEAQ (reference sequence). CDR3 sequence reads: CASSSRQINYGYTF. CDR3 nucleotide sequence: TGTGCCAGCAGCTCCCGACAGATAAACTATGGCTACACCTTC. Full variable domain (missing parts from reference TRBV7-9 and TRBJ1-2): DTGVSQNPRHKITKRGQNVTFRCDPISEHNRLYWYRQTLGQGPEFLTYFQNEAQLEKSRLLSDRFSAERPKGSFSTLEIQRTEQGDSAMYLCASSSRQINYGYTFGSGTRLTVV.

V gene TRBV10-3 combines with J gene TRBJ2-7, with 12 positions matching TRBD1. Germline V gives CDR1 ENHRY, CDR2 SYGVKD. J lost 2 bases, V lost 0 bases, and 2 bases had no gene match. This CDR3 contains 16 residues. CDR3 residues: CAISESGTGGPYEQYV. The CDR3 region has the DNA TGTGCCATCAGTGAGTCTGGGACAGGGGGCCCCTACGAGCAGTACGTC.

This sequence joins TRBV2 and TRBJ2-3; 11 bases fit TRBD2. Germline CDR1 is SNHLY and CDR2 is FYNNEI. J was trimmed by 4 bases and V by 4 bases; bases with no gene match: 10. This CDR3 spans 17 amino acids. The CDR3 DNA reads as TGTGCCAGCAGTGCAACCGGGACTAGCGGCGGGGCAGATACGCAGTATTTT. Amino acid sequence: CASSATGTSGGADTQYF.

This chain connects TRBV6-7 to TRBJ2-1; D remains ambiguous. TRBV6-7 is given ORF status, its function remaining uncertain. This CDR3 is built from 14 residues. Trimming took off 6 bases at V and 7 bases at J, with 16 bases between the two ends. In DNA, the CDR3 is TGTGCCAGCAGCTCTGACACCGATGGGAATGAGCAGTTCTTC. Its translation is CASSSDTDGNEQFF.

This chain joins TRBV5-6 and TRBJ2-5; D perhaps matches TRBD2 (6 bases). CDR1 is SGHDT, CDR2 YYEEEE, per germline. V shed 3 bases and J shed 5 bases, with 26 bases lying between them. This CDR3 spans 18 amino acids. CDR3 sequence: CASSSRVFRGTHGETQYF. CDR3 in DNA: TGTGCCAGCAGCTCTAGAGTTTTTCGGGGGACTCATGGGGAGACCCAGTACTTC.

This chain links TRBV3-1 (or the pseudogene TRBV3-2) with TRBJ1-1; TRBD1 might be the D (6 bases). Trimming removed 4 bases from V and 4 bases from J, with 16 bases in between. The CDR3 runs to 15 residues. Germline V gene sequence: CDR1 LGHDT, CDR2 YNNKEL (reference sequence). The chain's CDR3 is CASSPPYHRATEAFF. The CDR3 bases are TGTGCCAGCAGCCCCCCCTACCACAGGGCCACTGAAGCTTTCTTT.

This clone was observed a single time. The rearrangement uses TRBV19 and TRBJ2-1; D unresolved. Germline V CDR1 and CDR2: LNHDA, SQIVND (reference sequence). V was pared by 3 bases and J by 0 bases, with 9 bases between. The CDR3 has 15 residues. CDR3 in amino acids: CASSIRRSSYNEQFF. Here the CDR3 DNA reads TGTGCCAGTAGTATTCGTCGTAGCTCCTACAATGAGCAGTTCTTC.

The V gene is TRBV5-1, the J gene TRBJ1-2; 7 nucleotides match TRBD1. With V trimmed by 0 bases and J by 1 base, 12 bases remained unmatched. The CDR3 is 18 residues long. Germline loops: CDR1 SGHRS, CDR2 YFSETQ. In nucleotides, the CDR3 is TGCGCCAGCAGCTTGGATAACTTAGGGACAGTAAATAACTATGGCTACACCTTC. Protein: CASSLDNLGTVNNYGYTF. The full variable domain, in which reference TRBV5-1 and TRBJ1-2 provide the parts outside the CDR3, is KAGVTQTPRYLIKTRGQQVTLSCSPISGHRSVSWYQQTPGQGLQFLFEYFSETQRNKGNFPGRFSGRQFSNSRSEMNVSTLELGDSALYLCASSLDNLGTVNNYGYTFGSGTRLTVV.

This chain uses TRBV11-3 with TRBJ2-5, with 12 bases matching TRBD2. Germline values: CDR1 SGHNT, CDR2 YENEEA. V dropped 4 bases and J dropped 4; count of bases not matched to a gene: 7. This CDR3 region has 16 residues. In DNA, the CDR3 is TGTGCCAGCAGCTCTGGACTAGCGGGAAGAAGAGAGACCCAGTACTTC. Protein: CASSSGLAGRRETQYF.

V gene TRBV28 combines with J gene TRBJ1-1; D remains unclear. Germline loops: CDR1 MDHEN, CDR2 SYDVKM. The CDR3 length is 13 residues. Trimming removed 1 base at V and 5 bases at J, with 8 bases between. DNA for the CDR3: TGTGCCAGCAGTTTATATGGGGAGACTGAAGCTTTCTTT. The encoded protein is CASSLYGETEAFF.

The V call is TRBV9, the J call TRBJ2-3, with D possibly TRBD2 on 6 matching bases. The length of the CDR3 is 14 residues. The V end lost 0 bases, the J end lost 6 bases, and 11 bases lay between the germline ends. The V gene's germline CDR1 is SGDLS and CDR2 YYNGEE. The DNA of the CDR3 is TGTGCCAGCAGCGTAGGAGGAGGAGGGGATACGCAGTATTTT. Translated, it gives CASSVGGGGDTQYF.

This sequence joins TRBV21-1 and TRBJ1-1. TRBV21-1 is a listed pseudogene. This CDR3 contains 13 residues. DNA for the CDR3: TGTGCCAGCGAGGAGAGCATGAACACTGAAGCTTTCTTT. As protein: CASEESMNTEAFF.

The chain is built from TRBV29-1 and TRBJ2-1; TRBD2 agrees at 10 bases. Looked up from germline, CDR1 is SQVTM and CDR2 is ANQGSEA. The CDR3 contains 14 residues. Trimming cost V 5 bases and J 6 bases; bases outside gene matches: 7. CDR3 in DNA: TGCAGCGTTCCCCGGACTAGCGGATCCAATGAGCAGTTCTTC. It specifies CSVPRTSGSNEQFF.

This clone was seen a single time. CDR3 loop: CASSAGLEITYNEQFF. The CDR3 nucleotides are TGTGCCAGCAGCGCGGGATTAGAGATAACCTACAATGAGCAGTTCTTC. The V and J genes are TRBV9 and TRBJ2-1; D may be TRBD2 (5 bases). Looked up from germline, CDR1 is SGDLS and CDR2 is YYNGEE. The length of the CDR3 is 16 residues. With 3 bases removed from V and 2 bases from J, the gap between germline ends came to 15 bases. The full variable domain, with the rest looked up from reference TRBV9 and TRBJ2-1, is DSGVTQTPKHLITATGQRVTLRCSPRSGDLSVYWYQQSLDQGLQFLIQYYNGEERAKGNILERFSAQQFPDLHSELNLSSLELGDSALYFCASSAGLEITYNEQFFGPGTRLTVL.

The chain employs TRBV6-4 and TRBJ2-3; 10 nucleotides match TRBD2. The V gene's germline CDR1 is MRHNA and CDR2 SNTAGT. CDR3 length: 18 amino acids. Losses at the gene ends were 6 bases for V and 3 bases for J; bases not matched to a gene: 15. The CDR3 DNA reads TGTGCCAGCAGCGCAACCCGGGGTAGCGGGAGGATGACAGATACGCAGTATTTT. The encoded protein is CASSATRGSGRMTDTQYF.

The chain carries TRBV21-1 and TRBJ2-1; the table's D call, TRBD2, was not checked against the DNA. TRBV21-1 has pseudogene status. The CDR3 is made up of 15 amino acids. CDR3 DNA: TGTGCCAGCAGCAAGGAGCGATGGAGCTACAATGAGCAGTTCTTC. Amino acids: CASSKERWSYNEQFF.

The genes are TRBV11-3 and TRBJ2-1; TRBD1 agrees at 7 bases. The germline V gene has CDR1 SGHNT and CDR2 YENEEA. The junction had 5 bases not matched to a gene; V was cut back by 5 bases and J by 1 base. This CDR3 comprises 15 residues. The CDR3 protein is CASSPRDSSYNEQFF. CDR3 DNA sequence: TGTGCCAGCAGCCCACGGGACAGTTCCTACAATGAGCAGTTCTTC. Supplemented by reference TRBV11-3 and TRBJ2-1, the full variable domain reads EAGVVQSPRYKIIEKKQPVAFWCNPISGHNTLYWYLQNLGQGPELLIRYENEEAVDDSQLPKDRFSAERLKGVDSTLKIQPAELGDSAVYLCASSPRDSSYNEQFFGPGTRLTVL.

The chain uses TRBV6-2 or TRBV6-3 and TRBJ2-5, with TRBD2 identical over 9 bases. The CDR3 consists of 15 residues. Germline loops: CDR1 MNHEY, CDR2 SVGEGT. Germline trimming cut 6 bases from V and 5 bases from J; bases unmatched to any gene: 10. The CDR3 nucleotides read TGTGCCAGCAGCTTAGATAGCGGGAGTGGTGAGACCCAGTACTTC. Translated: CASSLDSGSGETQYF.

The gene calls are TRBV5-1 and TRBJ1-6; D might be TRBD1 (5 bases). Trimming cost V 0 bases and J 9 bases, with 10 bases left between them. CDR1 is SGHRS, CDR2 YFSETQ, per germline. The CDR3 spans 14 residues. CDR3 in DNA: TGCGCCAGCAGCTTGGGACAGCCCAGTTCACCCCTCCACTTT. Protein product: CASSLGQPSSPLHF.

About this clone itself: Other DNA variants within this sample encode the same CDR3. The chain links TRBV28 to TRBJ1-2, with D unresolved. Trimming pared 6 bases from V and 0 bases from J, leaving 17 bases between. Per the germline V gene, CDR1 is MDHEN and CDR2 is SYDVKM. This CDR3 has 16 residues. The CDR3 DNA reads TGTGCCAGCAGGATGAGATACCTCCGAGCTAACTATGGCTACACCTTC. This translates into CASRMRYLRANYGYTF.

V gene TRBV19 combines with J gene TRBJ1-4; D unresolved. The CDR3 extends over 11 amino acids. CDR1 and CDR2 (germline): LNHDA, SQIVND (reference sequence). The CDR3 spells CATGENEKLFF. CDR3 coding DNA: TGTGCTACCGGGGAGAATGAAAAACTGTTTTTT.

This clone was picked up a small number of times. The rearrangement links TRBV7-8 to TRBJ1-5, with D possibly being TRBD1 (6 bases). CDR3 size: 16 residues. Trimming removed 1 base at V and 6 bases at J, with 16 bases between. From germline, CDR1 is SGHVS and CDR2 FQNEAQ. The CDR3 loop reads CASSLGGQGFGQPQHF. For the CDR3, the DNA is TGTGCCAGCAGCTTAGGAGGGCAGGGGTTCGGTCAGCCCCAGCATTTT.

The chain carries TRBV27 and TRBJ1-5; D unresolved. Trimming removed 0 bases at V and 4 bases at J, with 10 bases between. The CDR3 spans 15 residues. From germline, CDR1 is MNHEY and CDR2 SMNVEV (reference sequence). In nucleotides, the CDR3 is TGTGCCAGCAGTTTATCGCTACAGTTGAATCAGCCCCAGCATTTT. The encoded protein is CASSLSLQLNQPQHF.